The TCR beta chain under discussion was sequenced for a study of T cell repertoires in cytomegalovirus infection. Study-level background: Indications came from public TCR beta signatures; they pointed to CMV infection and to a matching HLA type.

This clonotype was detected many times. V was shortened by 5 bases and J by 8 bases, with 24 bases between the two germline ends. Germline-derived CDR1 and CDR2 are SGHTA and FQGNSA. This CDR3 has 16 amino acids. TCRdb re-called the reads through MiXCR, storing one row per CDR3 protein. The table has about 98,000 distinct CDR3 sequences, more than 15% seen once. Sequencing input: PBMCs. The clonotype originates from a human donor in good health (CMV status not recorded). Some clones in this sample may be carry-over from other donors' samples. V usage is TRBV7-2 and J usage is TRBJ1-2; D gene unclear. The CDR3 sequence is CASSPGSGQNIGGYTF. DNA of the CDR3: TGTGCCAGCAGCCCAGGATCGGGCCAGAATATCGGGGGCTACACCTTC.